In its sample, the clone carrying this T cell receptor (beta chain) was seen once. CDR3 length: 17 amino acids. Germline V lookup: CDR1 SGHAT, CDR2 FQNNGV. Trimming cost V 0 bases and J 0 bases, with 15 bases left between them. These data originate in a study of blood T cell repertoires in COVID-19. Profiled with immunoSEQ multiplex PCR; TCRdb holds only in-frame clones, not every one. In the table there are approximately 170,000 clones, 65% to 90% of which are singletons. Sequencing used peripheral blood. The origin of this receptor is a man aged 50-59 years with active or convalescent COVID-19. The chain uses TRBV11-2 and TRBJ2-7; a weak D match, TRBD1 (5 bases). CDR3 residues: CASSLERGLSTSYEQYF. In DNA form, the CDR3 reads TGTGCCAGCAGCTTAGAAAGGGGCCTCAGTACCTCCTACGAGCAGTACTTC.